This TCR beta chain appears in the sequencing data of a study of blood T cell repertoires in COVID-19. TCRdb's table, derived via immunoSEQ multiplex PCR, lists solely in-frame clones and lacks some. The sample holds roughly 100,000 clones, more than 90% seen once. V was clipped by 4 bases and J by 2 bases, with 12 bases between them. Germline CDR1 and CDR2: SGHTS and YDEGEE. The CDR3 is 14 amino acids. Recruited during active infection, patients (from Seattle) were subsequently followed longitudinally. The TCR was taken from a woman in her forties or fifties with COVID-19, enrolled during active disease. The J gene is TRBJ1-2, the V gene TRBV5-8; perhaps TRBD1 as D (6 bases). The sample taken for sequencing was peripheral blood. The DNA for the CDR3 is TGTGCCAGCAGCCCAGGGGTAGGAAACTATGGCTACACCTTC. Its protein is CASSPGVGNYGYTF.